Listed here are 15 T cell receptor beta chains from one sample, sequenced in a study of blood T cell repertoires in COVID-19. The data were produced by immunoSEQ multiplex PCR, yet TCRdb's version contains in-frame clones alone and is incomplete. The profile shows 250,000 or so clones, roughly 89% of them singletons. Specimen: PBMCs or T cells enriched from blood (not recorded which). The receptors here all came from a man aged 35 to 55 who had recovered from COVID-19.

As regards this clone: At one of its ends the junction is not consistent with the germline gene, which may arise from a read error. CDR3 nucleotides: TGCGCCAGCAGGCAAGGAGGTTCCTATAATTCACCCCTCCACTTT. Translated, it gives CASRQGGSYNSPLHF. The chain links TRBV4-1 to TRBJ1-6; D uncertain. The CDR3 is 15 residues long. Germline V gene lookup returns CDR1 MGHRA and CDR2 YSYEKL.

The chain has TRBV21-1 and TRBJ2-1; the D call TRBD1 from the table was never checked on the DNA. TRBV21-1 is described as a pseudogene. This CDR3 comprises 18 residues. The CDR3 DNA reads TGTGCCAGCAGCAAGTCCTCTTACAGGGGCCCCAAGAGCAATGAGCAGTTCTTC. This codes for CASSKSSYRGPKSNEQFF.

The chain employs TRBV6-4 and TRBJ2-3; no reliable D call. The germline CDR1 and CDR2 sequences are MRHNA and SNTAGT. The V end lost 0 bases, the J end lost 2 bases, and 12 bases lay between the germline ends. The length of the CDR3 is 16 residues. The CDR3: CASSDSPAQSTDTQYF. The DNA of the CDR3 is TGTGCCAGCAGTGACTCCCCCGCGCAATCCACAGATACGCAGTATTTT.

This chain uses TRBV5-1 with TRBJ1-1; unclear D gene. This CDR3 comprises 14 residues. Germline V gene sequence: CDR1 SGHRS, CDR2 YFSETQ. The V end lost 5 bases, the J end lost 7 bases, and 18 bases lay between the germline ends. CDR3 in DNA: TGCGCCAGCAGACCGAATCCTAATCCGGGTGAAGCTTTCTTT. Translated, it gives CASRPNPNPGEAFF.

CDR3 residues: CASSEGQGVGNTIYF. DNA for the CDR3: TGTGCCAGCAGCGAGGGACAGGGGGTTGGAAACACCATATATTTT. The chain joins TRBV5-8 to TRBJ1-3, with 11 bases that match TRBD1. Germline loops: CDR1 SGHTS, CDR2 YDEGEE. J lost 3 bases, V lost 4 bases, and 3 bases had no gene match. The CDR3 contains 15 residues.

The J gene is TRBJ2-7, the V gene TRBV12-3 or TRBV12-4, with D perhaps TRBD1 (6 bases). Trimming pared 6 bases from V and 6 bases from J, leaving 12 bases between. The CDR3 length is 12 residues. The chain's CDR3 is CASSQQGSEQYF. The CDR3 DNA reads TGTGCCAGCAGCCAACAGGGAAGCGAGCAGTACTTC.

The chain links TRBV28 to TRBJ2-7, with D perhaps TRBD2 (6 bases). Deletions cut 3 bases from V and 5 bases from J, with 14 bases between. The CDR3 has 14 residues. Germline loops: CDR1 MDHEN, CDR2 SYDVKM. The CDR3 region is CASSFELARDEQYF. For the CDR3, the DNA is TGTGCCAGCAGTTTCGAACTAGCTCGTGACGAGCAGTACTTC.

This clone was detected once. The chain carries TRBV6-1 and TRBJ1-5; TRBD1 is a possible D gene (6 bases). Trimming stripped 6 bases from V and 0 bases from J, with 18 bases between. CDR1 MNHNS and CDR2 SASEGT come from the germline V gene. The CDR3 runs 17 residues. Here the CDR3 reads CASRERTTGYSNQPQHF. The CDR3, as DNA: TGTGCCAGCAGGGAAAGGACGACAGGTTATAGCAATCAGCCCCAGCATTTT.

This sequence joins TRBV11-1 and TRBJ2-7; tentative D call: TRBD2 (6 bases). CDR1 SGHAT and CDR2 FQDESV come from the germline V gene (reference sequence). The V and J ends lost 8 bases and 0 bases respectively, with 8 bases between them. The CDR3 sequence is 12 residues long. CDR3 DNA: TGTGCCAGCGGCGGGAACTCCTACGAGCAGTACTTC. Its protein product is CASGGNSYEQYF.

The CDR3 DNA is TGCAGCGTTGACTGGGGGCGTGAAAAACTGTTTTTT. It translates to CSVDWGREKLFF. V usage is TRBV29-1 and J usage is TRBJ1-4; TRBD1 might be the D (6 bases). The CDR3 runs 12 residues. CDR1 and CDR2 (germline): SQVTM, ANQGSEA. The V end lost 3 bases, the J end lost 7 bases, and 9 bases lay between the germline ends. The whole variable domain, filled in from reference TRBV29-1 and TRBJ1-4, reads SAVISQKPSRDICQRGTSLTIQCQVDSQVTMMFWYRQQPGQSLTLIATANQGSEATYESGFVIDKFPISRPNLTFSTLTVSNMSPEDSSIYLCSVDWGREKLFFGSGTQLSVL.

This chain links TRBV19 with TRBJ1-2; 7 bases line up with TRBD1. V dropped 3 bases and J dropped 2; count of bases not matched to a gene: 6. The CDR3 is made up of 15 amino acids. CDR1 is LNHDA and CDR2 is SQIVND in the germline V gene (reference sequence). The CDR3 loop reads CASSIDRVANYGYTF. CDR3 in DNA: TGTGCCAGTAGTATCGACAGGGTGGCGAACTATGGCTACACCTTC.

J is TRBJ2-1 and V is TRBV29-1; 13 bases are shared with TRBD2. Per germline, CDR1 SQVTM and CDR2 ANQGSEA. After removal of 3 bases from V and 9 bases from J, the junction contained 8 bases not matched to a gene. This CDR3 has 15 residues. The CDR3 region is CSVEVGTSGITEQFF. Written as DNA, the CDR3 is TGCAGCGTTGAGGTCGGGACTAGCGGGATTACTGAGCAGTTCTTC.

The CDR3 loop reads CASSLTKYNEQFF. The CDR3 region has the DNA TGTGCCAGCAGCTTAACTAAATACAATGAGCAGTTCTTC. The V gene is TRBV7-9, the J gene TRBJ2-1; the D is unclear. In germline, CDR1 is SEHNR, CDR2 FQNEAQ (reference sequence). V shed 2 bases and J shed 4 bases, with 6 bases lying between them. This CDR3 has 13 residues.

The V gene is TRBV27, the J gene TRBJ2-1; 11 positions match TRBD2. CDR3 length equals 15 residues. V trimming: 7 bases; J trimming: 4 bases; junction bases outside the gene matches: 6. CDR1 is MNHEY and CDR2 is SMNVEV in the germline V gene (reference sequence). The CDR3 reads CASNQIAGGYNEQFF. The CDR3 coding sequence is TGTGCCAGCAACCAAATAGCGGGAGGGTACAATGAGCAGTTCTTC.

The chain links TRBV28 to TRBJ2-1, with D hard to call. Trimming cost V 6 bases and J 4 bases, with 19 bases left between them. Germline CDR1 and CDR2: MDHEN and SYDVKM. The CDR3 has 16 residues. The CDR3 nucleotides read TGTGCCAGCAGCCCCTTGGCGGATCCGGGTTACAATGAGCAGTTCTTC. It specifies CASSPLADPGYNEQFF.